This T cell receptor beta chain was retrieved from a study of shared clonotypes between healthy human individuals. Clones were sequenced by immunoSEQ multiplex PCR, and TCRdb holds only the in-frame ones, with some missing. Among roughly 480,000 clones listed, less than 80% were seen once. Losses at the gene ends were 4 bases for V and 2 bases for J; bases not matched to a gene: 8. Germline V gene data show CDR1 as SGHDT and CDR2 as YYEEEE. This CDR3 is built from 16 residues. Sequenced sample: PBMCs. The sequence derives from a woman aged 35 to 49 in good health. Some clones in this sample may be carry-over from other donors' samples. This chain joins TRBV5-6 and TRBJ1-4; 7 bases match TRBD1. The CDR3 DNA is TGTGCCAGCAGCCACACAGGGGTGAGGACTAATGAAAAACTGTTTTTT. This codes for CASSHTGVRTNEKLFF.